The present TCR beta chain was sequenced within a study of response to subunit inactivated influenza vaccine. Findings and caveats of the study: Authors suggested few new T cells are recruited by each seasonal influenza vaccination.

V was shortened by 3 bases and J by 10 bases, with 16 bases between the two germline ends. The length of the CDR3 is 13 residues. CDR1 is DFQATT and CDR2 is SNEGSKA in the germline V gene (reference sequence). The table lists this clonotype with a few counts. Its antigen is not known. TCRdb used MiXCR to reprocess the RT-PCR reads, holding one entry per CDR3 protein. The data contain hundreds of thousands of distinct CDR3 sequences, 12% to 15% of them singletons. The input for sequencing was PBMCs from blood, taken approximately 15 days before vaccination. This sequence was found in a man between 50 and 59 years old who received an inactivated influenza vaccine. The chain uses TRBV20-1 and TRBJ2-1; maybe TRBD2 (5 bases). CDR3: CSARGEGVWEQFF. DNA of the CDR3: TGCAGTGCTAGGGGAGAGGGTGTGTGGGAGCAGTTCTTC.